The rows below give T cell receptor beta chains drawn from one sample of a study of T cells in Graves' hyperthyroidism and ophthalmopathy. MiXCR, run by TCRdb on the multiplex PCR reads, gives a single entry per CDR3 protein. This table has 400,000 to 600,000 distinct CDR3 sequences, around 21% appearing once. The sequenced material came from blood. The source of these receptors is a man between 18 and 29 years old with Graves' hyperthyroidism. Each CDR3 is given with its conserved first and last residue. A D gene is named only where the DNA matches it firmly. For some rows the clone size is stated as once, few or many, or as a class when expanded; others skip it.

TRBV4-2	-	12	few	TRBJ1-6	TGTGCCAGCAGCCAAGCGGACTCACCCCTCCACTTT	CASSQADSPLHF
TRBV10-3	-	14	many	TRBJ2-7	TGTGCCATCAGTGAGCGAAAGGGCGGCTACGAGCAGTACTTC	CAISERKGGYEQYF
TRBV5-1	-	15	many	TRBJ2-2	TGCGCCAGCAGCGAAGGTCCCCGAAAGGCCGGGGAGCTGTTTTTT	CASSEGPRKAGELFF
TRBV19	-	15	-	TRBJ2-5	TGTGCCAGTAGTACAGGGGGGGGCCAGCAAGAGACCCAGTACTTC	CASSTGGGQQETQYF
TRBV28	-	14	many	TRBJ2-7	TGTGCCAGCAGTCTTCCGAGGGGGGGCGGTGAGCAGTACTTC	CASSLPRGGGEQYF
TRBV15	-	15	many	TRBJ1-2	TGTGCCACCAGCAGAGATCGAATAGCTAACTATGGCTACACCTTC	CATSRDRIANYGYTF
TRBV30	-	16	-	TRBJ2-2	TGTGCCTGGAGGCTTGTGGGGGCGGGAAACACCGGGGAGCTGTTTTTT	CAWRLVGAGNTGELFF
TRBV12-3/TRBV12-4	TRBD1	15	few	TRBJ2-5	TGTGCCAGCAGTTTAAACAGGGGGCCGCGGGAGACCCAGTACTTC	CASSLNRGPRETQYF
TRBV27	TRBD1	16	many	TRBJ1-5	TGTGCCAGCAGCGATATCTCCCCGACAGGGCCTCAGCCCCAGCATTTT	CASSDISPTGPQPQHF
TRBV29-1	-	12	-	TRBJ2-7	TGCAGCGTAAGCGGTAGCTCCTACGAGCAGTACTTC	CSVSGSSYEQYF
TRBV13	-	18	-	TRBJ2-6	TGTGCCAGCAGCTTGGGGGCGGGGGCCAACTCTGGGGCCAACGTCCTGACTTTC	CASSLGAGANSGANVLTF
TRBV30	-	13	few	TRBJ1-5	TGTGCCTGGAGTCCCGGTCCCGGACAGCCCCGGCATTTT	CAWSPGPGQPRHF
TRBV19	-	14	-	TRBJ1-1	TGTGCCAGTAGTATCCAGGGGTTGAACACTGAAGCTTTCTTT	CASSIQGLNTEAFF
TRBV6-1	-	15	many	TRBJ1-1	TGTGCCAGCAGGGACCGTCTGGGGGCGAACACTGAAGCTTCCTTT	CASRDRLGANTEASF
TRBV27	-	17	-	TRBJ1-5	TGTGCCAGCAGTTCATATAGGGGGAGGAGGGCACATCAGCCCCAGCATTTT	CASSSYRGRRAHQPQHF
TRBV10-3	-	15	-	TRBJ1-3	TGTGCCATCAGTGAGTCTAGAGGCTCTGGAAACACCATATATTTT	CAISESRGSGNTIYF
TRBV20-1	-	15	many	TRBJ1-1	TGCAGTGCTACAGGACTCCTAAGAGGGGACACTGAAGCTTTCTTT	CSATGLLRGDTEAFF
TRBV24-1	-	18	many	TRBJ2-2	TGTGCCACCATGGAAAGCAAGGTCGGGGGAAGATCCACCGGGGAGCTGTTTTTT	CATMESKVGGRSTGELFF
TRBV28	-	15	-	TRBJ1-5	TGTGCCAGCAGGGAGCCGGGACCGAACAATCAGCCCCAGCATTTT	CASREPGPNNQPQHF
TRBV28	TRBD1	14	many	TRBJ2-2	TGTGCCAGCAGTTCCCGACAGGGGTCCGGGGAGCTGTTTTTT	CASSSRQGSGELFF
TRBV4-2	-	15	many	TRBJ1-5	TGTGCCAGCAGCCAGCGGGTGGGGCCGGATCAGCCCCAGCATTTT	CASSQRVGPDQPQHF
TRBV7-9	-	13	many	TRBJ1-1	TGTGCCAGCAGCCCCAAATCTTCAGCAGAAGCTTTCTTT	CASSPKSSAEAFF
TRBV9	TRBD1	13	-	TRBJ1-1	TGTGCCAGCACTCAGGGGGCGAACACTGAAGCTTGCTTT	CASTQGANTEACF
TRBV6-1	TRBD1	14	many	TRBJ1-1	TGTGCCAGCACCCGACAGGGTAGAGGAACTGAAGCTTTCTTT	CASTRQGRGTEAFF
TRBV6-2/TRBV6-3	-	13	many	TRBJ2-7	TGTGCCAGCAGTTCTCGGGCGAGCTACGAGCAGTACTTC	CASSSRASYEQYF
TRBV5-1	TRBD1	15	few	TRBJ1-2	TGCGCCAGCAGCTACTCGACAGGGGGCAACTATGGCTACACCTTC	CASSYSTGGNYGYTF
TRBV29-1	-	14	many	TRBJ2-7	TGCAGCGTTGAAGGGGACGGGATATATGGCGAGCAGTACTTC	CSVEGDGIYGEQYF
TRBV12-3/TRBV12-4	TRBD1	12	-	TRBJ1-1	TGTGCCAGCGGATACAGGGGGGCTGAAGCTTTCTTT	CASGYRGAEAFF
TRBV20-1	-	14	many	TRBJ2-5	TGCAGTGCTAAACCCCGGCACTCCCAAGAGACCCAGTACTTC	CSAKPRHSQETQYF
TRBV7-2	TRBD1	14	many	TRBJ2-2	TGTGCCAGCATGACAGGGCCGGGCACCGGGGAGCTGTTTTTT	CASMTGPGTGELFF
TRBV24-1	-	15	-	TRBJ1-2	TGTGCCACCAGTGATTCAAGGGGGGGGATCTATGGCTACACCTTC	CATSDSRGGIYGYTF
TRBV20-1	-	10	few	TRBJ1-2	TGCAGTGTTCCTTCCCCTGGCTACACCTTC	CSVPSPGYTF
TRBV4-1	-	15	many	TRBJ2-7	TGCGCCAGCAGCCAAGATACGGGGGGCTACCACGAGCAGTACTTC	CASSQDTGGYHEQYF
TRBV20-1	TRBD1	13	-	TRBJ2-7	TGCAGTGCTAGAACAGGGGGCGGTTACGAGCAGTACTTC	CSARTGGGYEQYF
TRBV12-3/TRBV12-4	TRBD1	14	-	TRBJ2-7	TGTGCCAGCAGTATCCAGGGGGCTGGCCGCGAGCAGTACTTC	CASSIQGAGREQYF
TRBV30	-	11	many	TRBJ2-2	TGTGCCTGGGGGTGGGCCGGGGAGCTGTTTTTT	CAWGWAGELFF
TRBV7-2	TRBD2	21	-	TRBJ2-7	TGTGCCAGCAGCTTATCCCCGGCGCAGAGGACTAGCGGGAGGTCCACCTACGAGCAGTACTTC	CASSLSPAQRTSGRSTYEQYF
TRBV15	-	12	few	TRBJ2-5	TGTGCCACCAAGAAGGGGTCAGAGACCCAGTACTTC	CATKKGSETQYF
TRBV4-2	-	14	-	TRBJ1-5	TGTGCCAGCAGCCTTTCGTTGGGCCGTCAGCCCCAGCATTTT	CASSLSLGRQPQHF
TRBV28	-	15	-	TRBJ2-7	TGTGCCAGCAGTTTCCAACTCGGACCAAACTACGAGCAGTACTTC	CASSFQLGPNYEQYF
TRBV6-5	-	15	many	TRBJ2-5	TGTGCCAGCAGTTACGCCAGGGGCGGTGTAGAGACCCAGTACTTC	CASSYARGGVETQYF
TRBV6-2/TRBV6-3	-	14	-	TRBJ2-7	TGTGCCAGCAGCCTCAGCGGTTCTGCCTACGAGCAGTACTTC	CASSLSGSAYEQYF
TRBV4-1	-	15	-	TRBJ2-5	TGCGCCAGCAGCCAAGTGTCCGCGTACCAAGAGACCCAGTACTTC	CASSQVSAYQETQYF
TRBV5-1	TRBD1	14	-	TRBJ2-2	TGCGCCAGCGCCGGGACAGGAAACACCGGGGAGCTGTTTTTT	CASAGTGNTGELFF
TRBV7-2	-	12	-	TRBJ1-5	TGTGCCAGCAGCTTAGTTTTTGGGCCCCAGCATTTT	CASSLVFGPQHF
TRBV12-3/TRBV12-4	TRBD1	15	many	TRBJ1-1	TGTGCCAGCAGAATTTCAGGGGGAGTGAACACTGAAGCTTTCTTT	CASRISGGVNTEAFF
TRBV12-3/TRBV12-4	-	13	many	TRBJ1-2	TGTGCCAGCAGTTTTCGGGAAGAAGGGGGCTACACCTTC	CASSFREEGGYTF
TRBV4-1	TRBD1	15	many	TRBJ1-2	TGCGCCAGCAGCCAAGTGGGACAGGGGGTTTATGGCTACACCTTC	CASSQVGQGVYGYTF
TRBV9	TRBD1	16	-	TRBJ1-6	TGTGCCAGCAGCGTAGAGGGACAGGGAGGAAATTCACCCCTCCACTTT	CASSVEGQGGNSPLHF
TRBV20-1	TRBD1	16	many	TRBJ1-1	TGCAGTGCTAGAGACAGGACAGGGGCGTTGAACACTGAAGCTTTCTTT	CSARDRTGALNTEAFF
TRBV5-1	-	11	many	TRBJ2-2	TGCGCCAGCAGCTTCCCCGGGGAGCTGTTTTTT	CASSFPGELFF
TRBV19	-	14	few	TRBJ1-1	TGTGCCAGTAGTGTCACAGGGAGTAACACTGAAGCTTTATTT	CASSVTGSNTEALF
TRBV2	-	14	many	TRBJ2-7	TGTGCCAGCAGTGAAAACAGTTGGACCTACGAGCAGTACTTC	CASSENSWTYEQYF
TRBV30	-	12	-	TRBJ1-5	TGTGCCTCCCGACAGGAAAATCAGCCCCAGCATTTT	CASRQENQPQHF
TRBV29-1	-	12	many	TRBJ2-2	TGCAGCGTCGACAGGAACACCGGGGAGCTGTTTTTT	CSVDRNTGELFF
TRBV6-5	-	12	many	TRBJ1-1	TGTGCCAGCCAAAGATCCGGGGGGGTGGCTTTCTTT	CASQRSGGVAFF